A selection of T cell receptor beta chains follows, all from one sample in a study of T cells in Graves' hyperthyroidism and ophthalmopathy. TCRdb recomputed calls from the multiplex PCR reads with MiXCR, one row per CDR3 protein. The sample lists more than 500,000 distinct CDR3 sequences, about 15% occurring once. The sequenced material came from blood. Receptors were obtained from a middle-aged woman with Graves' hyperthyroidism. The CDR3 runs from the conserved cysteine through the conserved F or W. The D gene is left open where the match is weak. Size tells how often a clone was seen (once, few, many) or the class of an expanded clone, and some rows leave it out.

d_gene	v_gene	j_gene	abundance	CDR3nt	CDR3aa
TRBD2	TRBV10-3	TRBJ2-6	.	TGTGCCATCAGTATTGGGAGCGGGAGCCCTGGGGCCAACGTCCTGACTTTC	CAISIGSGSPGANVLTF
TRBD1	TRBV19	TRBJ2-1	.	TGTGCCAGTAGTATACTGGGACAGGGCAATGAGCAGTTCTTC	CASSILGQGNEQFF
.	TRBV7-9	TRBJ1-5	many	TGTGCCAGCAGCCATTCGACCGGGGTGAACAAGCCCCAGCATTTT	CASSHSTGVNKPQHF
.	TRBV5-8	TRBJ2-5	.	TGTGCCAGCAGCTTTTTACAAGAGACCCAGTACTTC	CASSFLQETQYF
TRBD2	TRBV19	TRBJ2-3	.	TGTGTCAGTAGTGCCGCCGGGACTAGCGACATAATGACAGATACGCAGTATTTT	CVSSAAGTSDIMTDTQYF
.	TRBV7-2	TRBJ1-3	.	TGTGCCAGCAGCTTAGGACCGACAACCTCTGGAAACACCATATATTTT	CASSLGPTTSGNTIYF
TRBD2	TRBV6-2/TRBV6-3	TRBJ2-1	.	TGTGCCAGCAACACTAGCGATCCGATCTCCTACAATGAGCAGTTCTTC	CASNTSDPISYNEQFF
TRBD2	TRBV10-3	TRBJ2-3	many	TGTGCCATTACCTCGGCTAGCGGGAATGCAGGCACAGATACGCAGTATTTT	CAITSASGNAGTDTQYF
.	TRBV27	TRBJ1-3	many	TGTGCCAGCGGAGGGAGAGGAGCTGGAAACACCATATATTTT	CASGGRGAGNTIYF
TRBD1	TRBV28	TRBJ1-3	.	TGTGCCAGCAGTTCATGGGACAGGGGGTCGGGAAACACCATATATTTT	CASSSWDRGSGNTIYF